This is a list of T cell receptor beta chains from one sample in a study of T cells after yellow fever vaccination. MiXCR, run by TCRdb on the 5' RACE reads, gives a single entry per CDR3 protein. The table lists around 590,000 distinct CDR3 sequences, 10% to 15% of them singletons. Sequencing was performed on PBMCs, taken on the day of the yellow fever booster vaccination. The source is a man younger than 40 who received the YFV17D yellow fever vaccine. The CDR3 runs from the conserved cysteine through the conserved F or W. Each record gives: clone size, D gene, V gene, J gene, CDR3 protein, CDR3 DNA. D genes are given only for firm matches. A row's size may be missing; if present it is once, few, many or a size class.

>few|.|TRBV4-3|TRBJ2-7
CASSQGQGRHYEQYF
TGCGCCAGCAGCCAAGGCCAGGGCAGGCACTACGAGCAGTACTTC
>once|.|TRBV24-1|TRBJ2-3
CATSASSSDTQYF
TGTGCCACCAGTGCAAGCAGTTCAGATACGCAGTATTTT
>.|TRBD1|TRBV6-1|TRBJ2-4
CASRGTEAKNIQYF
TGTGCCAGCAGGGGGACAGAAGCCAAAAACATTCAGTACTTC
>few|.|TRBV30|TRBJ1-1
CAWIAGARWVNTEAFF
TGTGCCTGGATTGCAGGGGCGCGTTGGGTGAACACTGAAGCTTTCTTT
>few|TRBD1|TRBV9|TRBJ2-1
CASSVEDPGTEDGDEQFF
TGTGCCAGCAGCGTAGAGGATCCGGGGACAGAGGACGGGGATGAGCAGTTCTTC
>many|TRBD2|TRBV5-5|TRBJ2-1
CASSLDLSLADKFF
TGTGCCAGCAGCTTGGATCTAAGCCTAGCGGATAAGTTCTTC
>few|.|TRBV20-1|TRBJ2-1
CSARGAGYNEQFF
TGCAGTGCTAGAGGAGCCGGATACAATGAGCAGTTCTTC
>many|.|TRBV29-1|TRBJ2-5
CSEYIRGQETQYF
TGCAGCGAATATATTAGGGGGCAAGAGACCCAGTACTTC
>few|.|TRBV4-2|TRBJ2-5
CASSQDSTRWETQYF
TGTGCCAGCAGCCAAGATAGTACTCGGTGGGAGACCCAGTACTTC
>few|.|TRBV7-9|TRBJ2-7
CASSLETTRVPYEQYF
TGTGCCAGCAGCTTGGAAACTACCCGTGTTCCCTACGAGCAGTACTTC
>few|.|TRBV27|TRBJ2-7
CASSLRTKSSYEQYF
TGTGCCAGCAGCCTAAGGACAAAGAGCTCCTACGAGCAGTACTTC
>few|TRBD1|TRBV29-1|TRBJ1-1
CSVAWDSEAFF
TGCAGCGTTGCCTGGGACAGTGAAGCTTTCTTT
>.|.|TRBV2|TRBJ2-7
CASIGYYEQYF
TGTGCCAGCATAGGGTACTACGAGCAGTACTTC
>.|.|TRBV19|TRBJ2-1
CASGRGGGRYINEQFF
TGTGCCAGTGGTCGAGGGGGCGGGAGATATATCAATGAGCAGTTCTTC
>few|.|TRBV20-1|TRBJ1-5
CSARKTVNQPQHF
TGCAGTGCTAGGAAGACAGTCAATCAGCCCCAGCATTTT
>.|.|TRBV5-4|TRBJ2-1
CASSLPQGNFNEQFF
TGTGCCAGCAGCTTGCCGCAGGGGAACTTTAATGAGCAGTTCTTC
>many|.|TRBV21-1|TRBJ1-5
CASPSNQPQHF
TGTGCCAGCCCCTCAAATCAGCCCCAGCATTTT